This TCR beta chain comes out of a study of blood T cell repertoires in COVID-19. V was trimmed by 6 bases and J by 5 bases, leaving 10 bases between them. This CDR3 comprises 13 residues. Germline loops: CDR1 KGHSH, CDR2 LQKENI. Only in-frame clones appear in the TCRdb table, and some are missing; sequencing was by immunoSEQ multiplex PCR. The repertoire has 75,000 to 90,000 clones, roughly 91% of them found once; the top ten carry 1.5% to 2%. The sequence was collected from a woman aged 50 to 60 in a cohort sampled during active COVID-19. The chain combines TRBV18 with TRBJ1-4, with unresolved D. The material sequenced was peripheral blood. DNA of the CDR3: TGTGCCAGCTCTCCTAAAGAGAATGAAAAACTGTTTTTT. This sequence encodes CASSPKENEKLFF.